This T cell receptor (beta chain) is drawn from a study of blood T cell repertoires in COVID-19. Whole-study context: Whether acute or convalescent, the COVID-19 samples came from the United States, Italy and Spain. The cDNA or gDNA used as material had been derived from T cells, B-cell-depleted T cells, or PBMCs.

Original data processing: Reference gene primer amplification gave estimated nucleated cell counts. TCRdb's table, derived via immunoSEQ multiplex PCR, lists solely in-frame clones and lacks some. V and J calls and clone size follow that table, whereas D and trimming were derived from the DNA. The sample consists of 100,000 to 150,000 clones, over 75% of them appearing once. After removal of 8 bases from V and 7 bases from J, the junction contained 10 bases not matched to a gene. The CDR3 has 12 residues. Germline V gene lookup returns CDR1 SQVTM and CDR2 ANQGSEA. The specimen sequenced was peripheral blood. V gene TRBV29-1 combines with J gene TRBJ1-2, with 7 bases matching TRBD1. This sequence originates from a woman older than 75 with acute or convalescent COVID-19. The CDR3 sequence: CSTRLGDSGYTF. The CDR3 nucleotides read TGCAGCACACGTCTAGGGGACAGTGGCTACACCTTC.